This is a list of T cell receptor beta chains from one sample in a study of CD8 T cells in Susac syndrome. One entry per CDR3 protein results from TCRdb running MiXCR on the immunoSEQ multiplex PCR reads. The profile shows approximately 170,000 distinct CDR3 sequences, around 95% of them singletons. Sample: CD4+ T cells from PBMCs. The receptors stem from a human donor in good health. Each CDR3 is given with its conserved first and last residue. The order of the fields is CDR3 DNA, CDR3 protein, D gene, J gene, V gene. D genes are given only for firm matches.

CDR3nt: TGTGCCAGTAGGGATGGGGCAGGAGCCTACGAGCAGTACTTC
CDR3aa: CASRDGAGAYEQYF
d_gene: NA
j_gene: TRBJ2-7
v_gene: TRBV19

CDR3nt: TGTGCCAGTAGCGCCGGGACTAGTTTAACCGAGCAGTACTTC
CDR3aa: CASSAGTSLTEQYF
d_gene: TRBD2
j_gene: TRBJ2-7
v_gene: TRBV19

CDR3nt: TGTGCCAGCAGCCGGGGAGAGACCCAGTACTTC
CDR3aa: CASSRGETQYF
d_gene: NA
j_gene: TRBJ2-5
v_gene: TRBV3-1

CDR3nt: TGTGCCAGCAGCTTCAGCTACTCTGGGGCCAACGTCCTGACTTTC
CDR3aa: CASSFSYSGANVLTF
d_gene: NA
j_gene: TRBJ2-6
v_gene: TRBV7-9

CDR3nt: TGTGCCAGCAGCTTGCCAGGGGGTACCGGGGAGCTGTTTTTT
CDR3aa: CASSLPGGTGELFF
d_gene: TRBD1
j_gene: TRBJ2-2
v_gene: TRBV5-4

CDR3nt: TGTGCCAGCAGACTCCGGGGGATAGCAGATACGCAGTATTTT
CDR3aa: CASRLRGIADTQYF
d_gene: NA
j_gene: TRBJ2-3
v_gene: TRBV6-5

CDR3nt: TGCAGCGTTGAAGATCAGACAGGGGGCGGCTATGGCTACACCTTC
CDR3aa: CSVEDQTGGGYGYTF
d_gene: TRBD1
j_gene: TRBJ1-2
v_gene: TRBV29-1

CDR3nt: TGTGCCATCGGCGACAAAGATAATGAAAAACTGTTTTTT
CDR3aa: CAIGDKDNEKLFF
d_gene: NA
j_gene: TRBJ1-4
v_gene: TRBV10-3

CDR3nt: TGTGCCAGCAGCCAAGCGGAAGGAGGCACCATATATTTT
CDR3aa: CASSQAEGGTIYF
d_gene: NA
j_gene: TRBJ1-3
v_gene: TRBV3-1

CDR3nt: TGTGCCAGCAGTTTAGCAGGGGTTCAGCACGGGGAGCTGTTTTTT
CDR3aa: CASSLAGVQHGELFF
d_gene: NA
j_gene: TRBJ2-2
v_gene: TRBV12-3/TRBV12-4

CDR3nt: TGCAGCGTCGGGGACAGGGTATACTATGGCTACACCTTC
CDR3aa: CSVGDRVYYGYTF
d_gene: TRBD1
j_gene: TRBJ1-2
v_gene: TRBV29-1

CDR3nt: TGTGCCAGCAGCGGACAGGACCCGAACACCGGGGAGCTGTTTTTT
CDR3aa: CASSGQDPNTGELFF
d_gene: TRBD1
j_gene: TRBJ2-2
v_gene: TRBV5-5

CDR3nt: TGTGCCAGCAGCCAGCTTCCGACTAGCGGGGGATCTAGAAGCATTCAGTACTTC
CDR3aa: CASSQLPTSGGSRSIQYF
d_gene: TRBD2
j_gene: TRBJ2-4
v_gene: TRBV3-1

CDR3nt: TGTGCCAGCAGTTGGGAAGGGACCCACTCCCACTTT
CDR3aa: CASSWEGTHSHF
d_gene: NA
j_gene: TRBJ1-6
v_gene: TRBV12-3/TRBV12-4

CDR3nt: TGTGCCAGCAGCCCGGGACTAGCGAACCAAGAGACCCAGTACTTC
CDR3aa: CASSPGLANQETQYF
d_gene: TRBD2
j_gene: TRBJ2-5
v_gene: TRBV7-2

CDR3nt: TGTGCCAGTACCCCAGGACAGCGGAATGAAAAACTGTTTTTT
CDR3aa: CASTPGQRNEKLFF
d_gene: NA
j_gene: TRBJ1-4
v_gene: TRBV19